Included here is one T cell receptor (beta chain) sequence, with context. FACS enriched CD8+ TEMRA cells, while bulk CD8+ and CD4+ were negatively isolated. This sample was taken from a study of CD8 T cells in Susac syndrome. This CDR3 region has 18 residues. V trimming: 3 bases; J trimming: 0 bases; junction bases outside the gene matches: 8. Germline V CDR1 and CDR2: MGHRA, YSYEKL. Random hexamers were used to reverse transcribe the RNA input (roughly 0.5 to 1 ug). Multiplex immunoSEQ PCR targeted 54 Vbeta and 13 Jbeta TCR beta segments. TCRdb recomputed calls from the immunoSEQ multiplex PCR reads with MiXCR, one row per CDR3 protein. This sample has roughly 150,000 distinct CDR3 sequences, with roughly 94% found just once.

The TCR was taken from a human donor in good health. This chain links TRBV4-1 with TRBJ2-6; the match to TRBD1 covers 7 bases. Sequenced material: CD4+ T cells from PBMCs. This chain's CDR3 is CASSHPAGGSSGANVLTF. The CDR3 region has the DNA TGCGCCAGCAGCCATCCAGCAGGGGGAAGCTCTGGGGCCAACGTCCTGACTTTC.